A single sample gave rise to the 2 T cell receptor beta chains below, sequenced in a study of CD8+ T cells in alopecia areata. The treatment: oral pan-JAK inhibitor, 5-10 mg twice daily. RNA extraction and reverse transcription yielded cDNA as sequencing template. Here immunoSEQ multiplex PCR was the method, and the copy in TCRdb shows in-frame clones only, minus some. The table has some 190,000 clones, approximately 70% seen once. The source was CD4+ T cells sorted from blood, collected at roughly week 45, from a patient treated with tofacitinib. The origin of the receptors is a human donor with alopecia areata.

The CDR3 DNA reads as TGCAGCGCCTCCGGGCCATCTTCCTACAATGAGCAGTTCTTC. Translated: CSASGPSSYNEQFF. The chain employs TRBV29-1 and TRBJ2-1; no reliable D call. The CDR3 has 14 residues. With 7 bases removed from V and 1 base from J, the gap between germline ends came to 14 bases. Germline CDR1 is SQVTM and CDR2 is ANQGSEA.

This clone was found a few times. The chain links TRBV29-1 to TRBJ2-3; D possibly corresponds to TRBD2 (6 bases). The germline V and J ends were trimmed by 7 bases and 5 bases, with 19 bases remaining between them. This CDR3 comprises 14 residues. The germline CDR1 and CDR2 sequences are SQVTM and ANQGSEA. The CDR3 bases are TGCAGCGGCGGGGCTAGTAAAAGGGAAGATACGCAGTATTTT. Translated: CSGGASKREDTQYF.